The TCR beta chain under discussion was sequenced for a study of neurological immune-mediated disorders (dated by TCRdb to the late 2010s). Background on the whole study: Among the roughly 35 multiple sclerosis patients, roughly 31 had relapsing-remitting MS and 3 had secondary progressive MS. The study compared peripheral blood TCR-beta repertoires of HTLV-I-associated myelopathy (HAM/TSP) patients, multiple sclerosis patients and healthy controls using UMI-based sequencing. The 106 TCR-beta libraries included longitudinal samples, technical triplicates and paired sorted CD4+ and CD8+ T-cell subsets alongside PBMC samples. The cohort comprised 65 to 75 subjects: 14 HAM/TSP patients, around 34 multiple sclerosis patients and around 20 healthy controls. The paper as a whole reports these results and caveats: Across subjects, expanded clones never shared an identical CDR3 amino acid sequence, which suggests that the TCR-beta repertoires in every group were private. TCR clonal expansion was highest in HAM/TSP patients and lowest in MS patients, with MS patients falling below even healthy controls. In phylogenetic analysis, the repertoires of 18 of 34 MS patients grouped into a cluster of related CDR3 sequences, which suggests a possible signature at the repertoire level. The MS cluster showed no association with clinical or MRI features, and the authors stated that larger cohorts are needed.

From cysteine to phenylalanine, the CDR3 is 15 amino acids long. The sequence is cut down to CDR3 DNA, 45 bases in frame from base 1. V lost 3 bases and J lost 3 bases, and the count of bases not matched to a germline gene is 5. Per the germline V gene, SGHRS is the CDR1 and YFSETQ is the CDR2. cDNA was synthesized by template-switch 5'RACE using a primer carrying a 10-nucleotide random unique molecular identifier by which each TCR transcript was tagged. Each sequencing run produced over 200 million TCR-beta sequences covering 15-18 subjects. The RNeasy kit was used to extract total RNA. The KAPA Real-time Library Amplification kit was used to amplify TCR-beta VDJ regions with primers for the TCR constant region and the 5'RACE anchor. Sample indexes and Illumina adaptors were added in a first PCR, and a second PCR then increased library yield. After Ampure bead purification, the roughly 650 bp TCR product was size-selected on a 2% E-gel SizeSelection system. Before pooling, libraries had their quality checked on a Bioanalyzer, their concentration measured with Qubit, and their quantity determined with the Kapa Library Quantification kit. Paired-end 2 x 150 bp sequencing of the libraries was performed on an Illumina HiSeq 2500. To increase sequence diversity, roughly 24-32% phiX was spiked into each library pool. From the authors' description of their analysis: The UMI-based MiGEC pipeline processed quality-filtered reads and removed over 75% of raw TCR sequences during error correction. VDJ genes were aligned to IMGT germline references, and each clonotype was defined by a unique CDR3 amino acid sequence together with V-J genes. VDJtools evaluated clonal expansion, Shannon diversity and CDR3 relatedness (CalcPairwiseDistances, ClusterSamples); CLCbio workbench built phylogenetic trees. Expanded clones were defined as having at least 8 unique UMIs, based on coefficient-of-variation modelling across technical triplicates. Using fastp trimming at Q25 and MiXCR clonotype assembly, TCRdb reanalyzed the public sequencing data and kept in-frame beta chains. Records with the same CDR3 protein are collapsed into one entry carrying the most frequent genes and DNA. Clone size and V and J calls follow TCRdb, not the original study. Here the sample has 45,000 to 50,000 distinct CDR3 sequences; around 4.5% occur a single time. Around 6% of the sample belongs to the ten largest clones.

This clonotype was picked up many times. The antigen it binds to is not known. The record has no base qualities; no much larger clone is one base away. For unsorted PBMC libraries, 2 million PBMCs were used after storage in RNAlater at -80 degrees C until RNA extraction. Multiple sclerosis patients were enrolled in a US clinical protocol evaluating disease progression by magnetic resonance imaging. Peripheral blood was subjected to Ficoll-Hypaque density gradient centrifugation to isolate PBMCs, which were then cryopreserved in liquid nitrogen. Sequencing was carried out using PBMCs. This clonotype originated in a woman aged 55-70 years with multiple sclerosis. The chain was built from TRBV5-1 and TRBJ1-1, and 10 bases in between align with TRBD1. The nucleotide sequence reads as follows: TGCGCCAGCAGCTCCTCCGGACAGGGGGACACTGAAGCTTTCTTT. Its protein reads: CASSSSGQGDTEAFF.